The 17 T cell receptor beta chains presented below share a single source sample, sequenced in a study of T-cell reconstitution after alpha-beta-depleted transplantation in children (dated by TCRdb to about 2016). The library relied on PCR. Sequencing took place on an Illumina HiSeq 2500. Molecular barcoding was employed in the preparation of TCR libraries, with unique molecular identifiers being used to normalize TCRbeta repertoire quantification. TCRdb reprocessed the public reads (quality trimming at Q25 with fastp, clone calling with MiXCR) and kept in-frame beta chains. Every CDR3 protein is listed once, alongside the most common genes and DNA of its rows. In this sample the table shows fewer than 350,000 distinct CDR3 sequences, roughly 7.8% of which occur a single time. The top ten constitute about 9.3% of the sample. Antigens of these TCRs are unknown. The label giving this sample's treatment or condition can be read as: allogeneic hematopoietic cell transplantation with graft depleted of TCRalphabeta T cells and CD19 B cells.

Study-wide findings and limitations: Over subsequent months, a decline in hyperexpanded clone frequencies was noted, and after one year, T-cell counts and TCRbeta diversity were mostly ascribed to newly produced T cells.

Sequencing used peripheral blood, obtained 360 days after TCRalphabeta/CD19-depleted stem cell transplant. The receptors shown here come from a female patient between 2 and 10 years old who had a stem cell transplant for Fanconi anemia, so the T cells may come from the graft donor.

This clonotype was seen ten or more times. This chain joins TRBV6-5 and TRBJ1-6, with D perhaps TRBD1 (5 bases). The germline V gene has CDR1 MNHEY and CDR2 SVGAGI. The V and J ends lost 2 bases and 10 bases respectively, with 27 bases between them. The CDR3 consists of 19 residues. The CDR3 DNA is TGTGCCAGCAGTTACGCGGGGTCGATTTCTCAGGGATTAGGATCACCCCTCCACTTT. It yields the protein CASSYAGSISQGLGSPLHF.

This clonotype was found a few times. The chain is built from TRBV20-1 and TRBJ2-1; the match to TRBD2 covers 8 bases. With 0 bases clipped from V and 0 bases from J, the junction kept 16 bases outside the gene matches. The germline V gene encodes CDR1 DFQATT and CDR2 SNEGSKA (reference sequence). This CDR3 has 20 amino acids. CDR3 sequence reads: CSARDVTSGTPLSSYNEQFF. CDR3 bases: TGCAGTGCTAGAGATGTCACTAGCGGCACTCCACTGAGCTCCTACAATGAGCAGTTCTTC.

The chain recombines TRBV7-3 with TRBJ2-3, with TRBD2 as a possible D gene (5 bases). V lost 2 bases and J lost 1, with 16 bases in between. CDR1 is SGHTA, CDR2 FQGTGA, per germline. The CDR3 contains 17 residues. CDR3 DNA: TGTGCCAGCAGCTTAGAACCACTAGTATTTGGCACAGATACGCAGTATTTT. This translates into CASSLEPLVFGTDTQYF. Complete variable domain (other parts from reference TRBV7-3 and TRBJ2-3): GAGVSQTPSNKVTEKGKYVELRCDPISGHTALYWYRQSLGQGPEFLIYFQGTGAADDSGLPNDRFFAVRPEGSVSTLKIQRTERGDSAVYLCASSLEPLVFGTDTQYFGPGTRLTVL.

This clonotype showed up just a few times. This rearrangement joins TRBV5-1 to TRBJ2-7; D gene unclear. Germline V CDR1 and CDR2: SGHRS, YFSETQ. The CDR3 length is 15 residues. V lost 1 base and J lost 3, with 14 bases in between. The CDR3 DNA reads as TGCGCCAGCAGCTTGAATTTACGTGGCAACTACGAGCAGTACTTC. This sequence encodes CASSLNLRGNYEQYF. Full variable domain (missing parts from reference TRBV5-1 and TRBJ2-7): KAGVTQTPRYLIKTRGQQVTLSCSPISGHRSVSWYQQTPGQGLQFLFEYFSETQRNKGNFPGRFSGRQFSNSRSEMNVSTLELGDSALYLCASSLNLRGNYEQYFGPGTRLTVT.

In its sample, this clonotype was seen many times. The gene calls are TRBV12-3 or TRBV12-4 and TRBJ1-1; no clear D gene. The CDR3 loop spans 11 amino acids. V gave up 5 bases and J gave up 5 bases, with 6 bases separating them. The CDR3 region is CASSRETEAFF. DNA for the CDR3: TGTGCCAGCAGTCGTGAAACTGAAGCTTTCTTT.

This clonotype was seen many times. The J gene is TRBJ2-5, the V gene TRBV10-3; TRBD2 matches at 7 bases. V was pared by 11 bases and J by 0 bases, with 6 bases of the junction left unmatched. The CDR3 sequence is 13 residues long. Germline V gives CDR1 ENHRY, CDR2 SYGVKD. The CDR3 nucleotides read TGTGCCGTTTCGACTAGCTACCAAGAGACCCAGTACTTC. Protein: CAVSTSYQETQYF.

The rearrangement joins TRBV7-6 to TRBJ2-5; D is perhaps TRBD2 (6 bases). This CDR3 region has 16 residues. Deletions cut 2 bases from V and 2 bases from J, with 15 bases between. Looked up from germline, CDR1 is SGHVS and CDR2 is FNYEAQ. CDR3 nucleotides: TGTGCCAGCAGCTTATCAGTGGCGGGAACACAAGAGACCCAGTACTTC. Translation gives CASSLSVAGTQETQYF.

This clonotype was recorded at least ten times. The genes are TRBV7-8 and TRBJ2-1, with D possibly TRBD2 on 7 matching bases. CDR3 length: 15 residues. The germline V and J ends were trimmed by 7 bases and 8 bases, with 21 bases remaining between them. CDR1 SGHVS and CDR2 FQNEAQ come from the germline V gene. CDR3 amino acids: CASTKGRGGADEQFF. CDR3 DNA sequence: TGTGCCAGCACCAAAGGGAGGGGGGGCGCGGATGAGCAGTTCTTC.

This clonotype appeared many times. The rearrangement joins TRBV12-3 or TRBV12-4 to TRBJ2-3; TRBD2 matches 7 bases. The V and J ends lost 7 bases and 0 bases, in that order; junction bases with no gene match: 10. The CDR3 runs 16 residues. The CDR3 is CASTLGRGTSTDTQYF. The DNA for the CDR3 is TGTGCCAGCACCTTGGGGCGGGGGACGAGCACAGATACGCAGTATTTT.

This clonotype was detected many times. The chain couples TRBV20-1 to TRBJ1-5; possibly TRBD1 for D (6 bases). Germline lookup yields CDR1 DFQATT and CDR2 SNEGSKA (reference sequence). V was trimmed by 3 bases and J by 3 bases, leaving 18 bases between them. CDR3 length equals 16 residues. The CDR3 DNA follows: TGCAGTGCTAGGCCACCCTCAGGACAGTTCAATCAGCCCCAGCATTTT. Residues: CSARPPSGQFNQPQHF.

In its sample, this clonotype was seen many times. The chain has TRBV4-1 and TRBJ2-6, with a possible D match to TRBD1 (6 bases). Between the trimmed V and J ends, which lost 3 bases and 1 base, there was a span of 10 bases. Germline assignment: CDR1 MGHRA and CDR2 YSYEKL. This CDR3 is built from 16 residues. The CDR3 region is CASSQTRGSGANVLTF. Here the CDR3 DNA reads TGCGCCAGCAGCCAGACCAGGGGTTCTGGGGCCAACGTCCTGACTTTC.

There are a few counts of this clonotype. The chain uses TRBV2 and TRBJ2-7, with a weak D call TRBD1 (6 bases). This CDR3 has 14 amino acids. V was pared by 3 bases and J by 1 base, with 10 bases between. Germline CDR1 and CDR2: SNHLY and FYNNEI. The CDR3 protein is CASSDRGFSYEQYF. CDR3 coding DNA: TGTGCCAGCAGTGACAGGGGCTTTTCCTACGAGCAGTACTTC.

This clonotype was recorded many times. The J gene is TRBJ1-5, the V gene TRBV27; TRBD1 is a possible D gene (5 bases). This CDR3 is 16 amino acids long. From germline, CDR1 is MNHEY and CDR2 SMNVEV (reference sequence). Trimming shortened V by 5 bases and J by 3 bases, and 17 bases separated the two germline ends. CDR3 protein: CASSPSGGEVNQPQHF. CDR3 bases: TGTGCCAGCAGTCCCTCTGGAGGGGAGGTCAATCAGCCCCAGCATTTT.

This clonotype occurred many times. The chain uses TRBV5-1 and TRBJ1-2; 7 positions agree with TRBD1. The CDR3 has 19 residues. The V gene's germline CDR1 is SGHRS and CDR2 YFSETQ. Germline trimming cut 4 bases from V and 4 bases from J; bases unmatched to any gene: 22. The CDR3 DNA reads TGCGCCAGCAGCCTATTCAAACCGGGACAGAGAGGGAGTACCTATGGCTACACCTTC. This sequence encodes CASSLFKPGQRGSTYGYTF.

This clonotype was recorded at least ten times. The V gene is TRBV6-1, the J gene TRBJ2-2, with D possibly being TRBD1 or TRBD2 (5 bases each). Trimming took 4 bases from V and 3 from J, leaving 12 bases between them. Germline V gene lookup returns CDR1 MNHNS and CDR2 SASEGT. The CDR3 totals 15 residues. CDR3: CASSAGPYDTGELFF. The CDR3 nucleotides are TGTGCCAGCAGTGCGGGACCGTACGACACCGGGGAGCTGTTTTTT.

This clonotype was picked up many times. The chain has TRBV4-3 and TRBJ1-1; possible D gene TRBD1, 5 bases. Germline-derived CDR1 and CDR2 are LGHNA and YSLEER. Trimming left V 0 bases short and J 2 bases short, with 10 bases between. The CDR3 runs to 15 residues. The CDR3 spells CASSQDWDGNTEAFF. The CDR3, as DNA: TGCGCCAGCAGCCAAGATTGGGACGGAAACACTGAAGCTTTCTTT.

The chain combines TRBV20-1 with TRBJ1-2; tentatively, D is TRBD1 (6 bases). The CDR3 is 14 amino acids. Germline CDR1 reads DFQATT; CDR2 reads SNEGSKA (reference sequence). Trimming removed 6 bases at V and 2 bases at J, with 16 bases between. The CDR3 coding sequence is TGCAGTGCCGTTGTAACAGGGTACAACTATGGCTACACCTTC. Its protein is CSAVVTGYNYGYTF.